One and the same sample provided the 20 T cell receptor beta chains below, sequenced in a study of human T cells and chemical hapten exposure. Time point given: patch test 2, 6 weeks after DPC sensitization. Sample treatment: therapeutic diphenylcyclopropenone sensitization with weekly scalp DPC. TCRdb recomputed calls from the RACE reads with MiXCR, one row per CDR3 protein. The sample consists of about 380,000 distinct CDR3 sequences, just under 6.5% of them appearing once. The sample consisted of whole blood, taken in connection with sensitization to the hapten diphenylcyclopropenone (DPC). The receptors shown here come from a woman aged 18-29 years with alopecia areata. Some clones in this sample may be carry-over from other donors' samples.

The chain joins TRBV12-3 or TRBV12-4 to TRBJ2-7; D gene ambiguous. This CDR3 spans 11 amino acids. Trimming pared 5 bases from V and 3 bases from J, leaving 5 bases between. CDR3 loop: CASSQNYEQYF. The DNA of the CDR3 is TGTGCCAGCAGTCAGAACTACGAGCAGTACTTC.

This clonotype was counted many times. The chain has TRBV7-8 and TRBJ1-5; possibly TRBD1 for D (6 bases). The germline gives CDR1 SGHVS, CDR2 FQNEAQ. Trimming pared 5 bases from V and 3 bases from J, leaving 17 bases between. CDR3 length: 16 residues. The CDR3: CASSPRITGSNQPQHF. Here the CDR3 DNA reads TGTGCCAGCAGCCCGCGTATTACAGGGTCCAATCAGCCCCAGCATTTT.

For this clonotype: A read error may be the cause here, since a much bigger clone is one base away. The V and J genes are TRBV6-2 or TRBV6-3 and TRBJ1-5, with D uncertain. This CDR3 is 13 amino acids long. V was cut by 8 bases and J by 6 bases, with 14 bases left in between. The V gene's germline CDR1 is MNHEY and CDR2 SVGEGT. The CDR3 nucleotides read TGTGCCAGCCCCGGGATAGTAATTCAGCCCCAGCATTTT. Residues: CASPGIVIQPQHF.

This clonotype was picked up many times. This sequence joins TRBV12-3 or TRBV12-4 and TRBJ2-1; 11 nucleotides agree with TRBD2. This CDR3 has 15 amino acids. V lost 10 bases and J lost 4; bases outside the gene matches: 9. The CDR3 sequence: CATQPTSGGYNEQFF. The CDR3 nucleotides read TGTGCCACCCAACCTACTAGCGGGGGATACAATGAGCAGTTCTTC.

This clonotype was seen a few times. The V call is TRBV14, the J call TRBJ1-1, with D hard to call. Trimming stripped 0 bases from V and 11 bases from J, with 16 bases between. This CDR3 is 14 amino acids long. The germline V gene has CDR1 SGHDN and CDR2 FVKESK. The CDR3 DNA is TGTGCCAGCAGCCAAGAGAGCTACGGCCGGGAGGCTTTCTTT. The encoded protein is CASSQESYGREAFF.

This clonotype was counted many times. The chain links TRBV6-5 to TRBJ1-6; D might be TRBD1 (5 bases). Trimming stripped 7 bases from V and 8 bases from J, with 12 bases between. Germline-derived CDR1 and CDR2 are MNHEY and SVGAGI. The CDR3 is 13 residues long. Here the CDR3 DNA reads TGTGCCAGCACAAGGGTCAGGGATTCACCCCTCCACTTT. Translated: CASTRVRDSPLHF.

This clonotype was found many times. The chain employs TRBV6-2 or TRBV6-3 and TRBJ2-7, with D unclear. V was shortened by 8 bases and J by 2 bases, with 7 bases between the two germline ends. The CDR3 length is 11 residues. CDR1 MNHEY and CDR2 SVGEGT come from the germline V gene. The CDR3 protein is CASGPAYEQYF. Here the CDR3 DNA reads TGTGCCAGCGGTCCAGCCTACGAGCAGTACTTC.

This clonotype has at least ten counts. The chain couples TRBV12-3 or TRBV12-4 to TRBJ2-3; no clear D. Trimming took off 4 bases at V and 5 bases at J, with 7 bases between the two ends. The CDR3 length is 12 residues. The DNA of the CDR3 is TGTGCCAGCAGTTCGCTGGGAGATACGCAGTATTTT. This gives the protein CASSSLGDTQYF.

The chain joins TRBV18 to TRBJ2-5; 9 nucleotides line up with TRBD2. The J segment lost 5 bases and the V segment lost 3 bases, leaving 4 bases of the junction unmatched. Per germline, CDR1 KGHSH and CDR2 LQKENI. CDR3 length equals 14 residues. The DNA for the CDR3 is TGTGCCAGCTCACCCATAGCGGGGGTGGAGACCCAGTACTTC. Its translation is CASSPIAGVETQYF.

This clonotype was detected only a few times. The V and J genes are TRBV7-9 and TRBJ2-3, with D unclear. The germline V and J ends were trimmed by 5 bases and 2 bases, with 8 bases remaining between them. The germline CDR1 and CDR2 sequences are SEHNR and FQNEAQ (reference sequence). This CDR3 is 13 amino acids long. CDR3 residues: CASSPQNTDTQYF. The CDR3 bases are TGTGCCAGCAGCCCCCAAAACACAGATACGCAGTATTTT.

Here the CDR3 reads CASSQLGGPTGELFF. The CDR3 DNA sequence: TGTGCCAGCAGCCAACTGGGGGGTCCCACCGGGGAGCTGTTTTTT. V is TRBV3-1 and J is TRBJ2-2, with D possibly TRBD2 on 6 matching bases. V was pared by 2 bases and J by 4 bases, with 11 bases between. The CDR3 sequence is 15 residues long. CDR1 and CDR2 from the germline V gene are LGHDT and YNNKEL (reference sequence). The complete variable domain, with remaining parts taken from reference TRBV3-1 and TRBJ2-2, reads DTAVSQTPKYLVTQMGNDKSIKCEQNLGHDTMYWYKQDSKKFLKIMFSYNNKELIINETVPNRFSPKSPDKAHLNLHINSLELGDSAVYFCASSQLGGPTGELFFGEGSRLTVL.

The chain combines TRBV10-3 with TRBJ2-2; no definite D call. V lost 6 bases and J 7 bases, leaving 9 bases between the germline ends. This CDR3 has 12 amino acids. Germline V gene data show CDR1 as ENHRY and CDR2 as SYGVKD. The CDR3 DNA follows: TGTGCCATCAGCAGACTCGGCGGGGAGCTGTTTTTT. Translated: CAISRLGGELFF.

This clonotype was detected many times. The genes are TRBV5-8 and TRBJ1-5; D gene uncertain. With 2 bases removed from V and 2 bases from J, the gap between germline ends came to 11 bases. The V gene's germline CDR1 is SGHTS and CDR2 YDEGEE. The CDR3 totals 15 residues. The CDR3, as DNA: TGTGCCAGCAGCTTTGGGATAACAGGCAATCAGCCCCAGCATTTT. This sequence encodes CASSFGITGNQPQHF. Drawing the rest from reference TRBV5-8 and TRBJ1-5, the complete variable domain is EAGVTQSPTHLIKTRGQQATLRCSPISGHTSVYWYQQALGLGLQFLLWYDEGEERNRGNFPPRFSGRQFPNYSSELNVNALELEDSALYLCASSFGITGNQPQHFGDGTRLSIL.

This clonotype occurred many times. The chain combines TRBV6-2 or TRBV6-3 with TRBJ1-2; possibly TRBD1 for D (6 bases). This CDR3 contains 14 residues. The V gene lost 0 bases and the J gene lost 6 bases, with 11 bases spanning the gap. Germline CDR1 is MNHEY and CDR2 is SVGEGT. As DNA, the CDR3 is TGTGCCAGCAGTTACTCGACAGGTTCTGATGGCTACACCTTC. This encodes CASSYSTGSDGYTF.

The chain carries TRBV9 and TRBJ2-3; D may match TRBD1 or TRBD2 (5 bases each). The CDR3 spans 17 residues. Per germline, CDR1 SGDLS and CDR2 YYNGEE. Trimming took 4 bases from V and 0 from J, leaving 18 bases between them. The CDR3 is CASSTNPGTLSTDTQYF. The CDR3 DNA is TGTGCCAGCAGCACTAACCCCGGGACGTTGAGCACAGATACGCAGTATTTT.

This clonotype was seen only a few times. The chain has TRBV5-1 and TRBJ2-5; 12 positions match TRBD1. There are 16 residues in the CDR3. From germline, CDR1 is SGHRS and CDR2 YFSETQ. V gave up 4 bases and J gave up 6 bases; unmatched junction bases: 10. The CDR3 sequence: CASSPTGTGGAKTQYF. The CDR3, as DNA: TGCGCCAGCAGCCCCACCGGGACAGGGGGCGCGAAGACCCAGTACTTC.

This clonotype has a count of ten or more. The V gene is TRBV25-1, the J gene TRBJ1-2; TRBD1 is a possible D gene (6 bases). Germline loops: CDR1 MGHDK, CDR2 SYGVNS. There are 12 residues in the CDR3. Trimming stripped 8 bases from V and 5 bases from J, with 12 bases between. CDR3 sequence reads: CASGGQAYGYTF. The CDR3, as DNA: TGTGCCAGCGGGGGGCAGGCATATGGCTACACCTTC.

This clonotype occurred a few times. The chain's CDR3 is CASSYLTGGSDEQFF. CDR3 nucleotide sequence: TGTGCCAGCAGTTACTTAACAGGGGGCTCGGATGAGCAGTTCTTC. The V call is TRBV6-2 or TRBV6-3, the J call TRBJ2-1, with 9 positions matching TRBD1. This CDR3 comprises 15 residues. The germline CDR1 and CDR2 sequences are MNHEY and SVGEGT. The trim removed 1 base at V and 8 bases at J, leaving 6 bases unmatched.

The chain joins TRBV12-3 or TRBV12-4 to TRBJ1-2, with a weak D call TRBD1 (6 bases). The CDR3 contains 12 residues. The V gene lost 5 bases and the J gene lost 8 bases, with 12 bases spanning the gap. CDR3 loop: CASSTGNSGYTF. The CDR3 nucleotides are TGTGCCAGCAGTACAGGGAATTCGGGCTACACCTTC.

The chain is built from TRBV6-1 and TRBJ1-5, with D tentatively TRBD1 (5 bases). Per germline, CDR1 MNHNS and CDR2 SASEGT. Trimming left V 2 bases short and J 2 bases short, with 13 bases between. CDR3 size: 16 residues. CDR3 in amino acids: CASSESEGMGNQPQHF. The CDR3 DNA reads TGTGCCAGCAGTGAAAGCGAGGGGATGGGCAATCAGCCCCAGCATTTT.